The TCR beta chain under discussion was sequenced for a study of shared clonotypes between healthy human individuals (dated by TCRdb to about 2020). Describing the broader study: Three men and a couple of women, aged 18 to 49 years, made up the cohort. Leukapheresis yielded between about 0.8 and 8.9 billion PBMCs per donor. To estimate repertoire size and how much clonotype sharing occurs between individuals, the study deeply sequenced the blood TCR repertoires of roughly 5 healthy adults. Different laboratories and diverse techniques were used to prepare libraries and sequence TCR repertoires, to increase sequencing depth and limit assay-specific biases.

Healthy HIV-negative adults with no recently reported acute infections or vaccinations were included as donors. Every donor was a Caucasian adult residing in Nashville, Tennessee, USA. For unsorted samples, 75 million to 100 million PBMCs were counted and genomic DNA was extracted with the QIAamp DNA Blood Mini kit. After blood collection by leukapheresis, PBMCs were isolated using Ficoll-Histopaque density gradient centrifugation and then cryopreserved in the vapor phase of liquid nitrogen. Sequences PRHDT (CDR1) and FYEKMQ (CDR2) are obtained from the germline V gene (reference sequence). There are 13 amino acids in the CDR3, from cysteine to phenylalanine inclusive. Only the CDR3 part of the read is kept: 39 bases, read in frame from the first base. At the junction V is shortened by 3 bases and J by 4 bases; bases outside the gene matches: 2. With regard to this clone: The antigen it recognizes is unknown. It has no much larger one-base neighbor in the sample; base qualities were not kept.

The paper's findings and limits, for the study overall: Pairwise subsampling led to the expectation that sequencing depth would affect the degree of clonotype sharing among donors. The genetic and exposure-history diversity represented was limited by the small number of donors. Sampling was restricted to blood, and TCR repertoires in tissues likely differ from the TCR repertoires found in blood.

TCR CDR3 regions were amplified from genomic DNA by multiplex PCR using the deep immunoSEQ assay. Genomic DNA extracted from each cell subset was distributed evenly over all wells of several immunoSEQ 96-well plates, and each plate served as one replicate. For unsorted PBMC, approximately 290 ng genomic DNA, equal to 30,000 or so T cell genomes, was loaded into each replicate PCR. Ten immunoSEQ deep assay plates were used to sequence the unsorted PBMC genomic DNA. The purified libraries were quantified using a Qubit 3.0 fluorometer, sized with a Bioanalyzer 2100, and then quantified again using the KAPA Library Quantification kit. Every immunoSEQ 96-well plate was sequenced on a separate single-read 150-cycle Illumina NextSeq 550 flow cell. The original methods were these. Because only junctional sequences without quality scores were contained in the immunoSEQ output, filtering matching that applied to full-length reads could not be performed. Sequences were annotated with PyIR, a Python wrapper for IgBLAST v1.9, using IMGT germline references to assign V/J genes and CDR3. Reads were filtered out if the reads had weak V/J assignments (E-value above 1e-6), no CDR3, stop codons, out-of-frame junctions, or ambiguous translated residues. V3J clonotypes were defined by identical inferred V gene, J gene, and CDR3 amino acid sequence. Percentage overlap between repertoires was calculated by dividing the number of shared unique clonotypes by the size of the smaller repertoire. Repertoire richness was assessed with RTK rarefaction, the Chao1 estimator, and Recon v2.1 estimates of unobserved clonotypes. TCRdb re-hosts the immuneACCESS table, in-frame sequences only. Its copies lack some clones; in the studies checked, an unresolved V gene accounts for under half of them, and the cause for the rest is not known. From that table come the V and J calls and clone size; the DNA was used to work out D and trimming. This sample comprises hundreds of thousands of clones, around 81% of them detected only once. The ten largest clonotypes hold around 12% of the sample.

Specimen: PBMCs. This receptor chain uses TRBV13 and TRBJ2-5; the central 7 bases match TRBD2. The TCR comes from a woman in her forties in good health. Some clones in this sample may be carry-over from other donors' samples. Here the CDR3 is given as CASSLRERETQYF. The DNA sequence is given as TGTGCCAGCAGCTTGCGGGAGAGAGAGACCCAGTACTTC.